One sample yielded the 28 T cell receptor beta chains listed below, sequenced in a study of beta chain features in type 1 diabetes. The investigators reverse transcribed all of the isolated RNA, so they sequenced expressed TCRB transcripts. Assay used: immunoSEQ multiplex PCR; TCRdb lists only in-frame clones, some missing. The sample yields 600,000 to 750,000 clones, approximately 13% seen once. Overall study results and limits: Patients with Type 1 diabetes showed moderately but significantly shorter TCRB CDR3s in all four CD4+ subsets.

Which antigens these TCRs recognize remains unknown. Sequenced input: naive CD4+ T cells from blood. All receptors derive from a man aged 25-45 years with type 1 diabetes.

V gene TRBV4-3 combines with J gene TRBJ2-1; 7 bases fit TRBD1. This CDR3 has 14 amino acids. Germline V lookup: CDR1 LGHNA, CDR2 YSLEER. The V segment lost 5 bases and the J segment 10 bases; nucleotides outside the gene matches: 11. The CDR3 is CASSLHRTGSEQFF. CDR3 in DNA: TGCGCCAGCAGCTTACATAGGACAGGTTCGGAGCAGTTCTTC.

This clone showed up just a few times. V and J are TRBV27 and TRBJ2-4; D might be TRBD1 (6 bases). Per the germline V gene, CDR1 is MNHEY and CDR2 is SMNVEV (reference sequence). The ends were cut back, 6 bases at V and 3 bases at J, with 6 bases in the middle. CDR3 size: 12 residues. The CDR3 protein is CASRTGKNIQYF. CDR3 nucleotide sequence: TGTGCCAGCAGGACAGGCAAAAACATTCAGTACTTC.

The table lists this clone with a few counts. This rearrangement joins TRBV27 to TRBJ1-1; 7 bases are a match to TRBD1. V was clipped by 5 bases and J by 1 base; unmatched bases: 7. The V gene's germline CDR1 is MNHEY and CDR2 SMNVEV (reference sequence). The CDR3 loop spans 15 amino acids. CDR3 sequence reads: CASSPTGSANTEAFF. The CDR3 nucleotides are TGTGCCAGCAGTCCGACAGGGTCAGCGAACACTGAAGCTTTCTTT.

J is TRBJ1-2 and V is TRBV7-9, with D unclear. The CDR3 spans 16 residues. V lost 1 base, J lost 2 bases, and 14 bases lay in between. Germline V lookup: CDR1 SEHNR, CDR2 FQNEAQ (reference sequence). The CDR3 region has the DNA TGTGCCAGCAGCTTAGGGCGGAGCGTGACCAACTATGGCTACACCTTC. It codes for CASSLGRSVTNYGYTF.

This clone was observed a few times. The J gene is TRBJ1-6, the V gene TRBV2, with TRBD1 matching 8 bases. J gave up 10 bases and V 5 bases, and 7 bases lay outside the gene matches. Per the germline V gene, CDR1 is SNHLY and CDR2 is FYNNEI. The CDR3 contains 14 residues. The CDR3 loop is CASSRTGTRSPLHF. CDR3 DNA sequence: TGTGCCAGCAGTCGGACAGGGACGAGATCACCCCTCCACTTT.

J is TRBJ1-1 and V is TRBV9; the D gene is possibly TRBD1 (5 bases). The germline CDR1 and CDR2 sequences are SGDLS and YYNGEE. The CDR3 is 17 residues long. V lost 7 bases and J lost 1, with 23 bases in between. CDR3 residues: CASWQPGTQGRNTEAFF. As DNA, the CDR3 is TGTGCCAGCTGGCAACCCGGGACCCAGGGTAGGAACACTGAAGCTTTCTTT.

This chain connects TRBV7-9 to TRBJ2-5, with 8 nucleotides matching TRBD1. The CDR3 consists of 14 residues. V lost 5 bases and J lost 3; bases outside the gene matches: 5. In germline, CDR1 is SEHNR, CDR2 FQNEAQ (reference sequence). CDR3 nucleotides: TGTGCCAGCAGCCCATGGACAGGGAAAGAGACCCAGTACTTC. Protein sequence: CASSPWTGKETQYF.

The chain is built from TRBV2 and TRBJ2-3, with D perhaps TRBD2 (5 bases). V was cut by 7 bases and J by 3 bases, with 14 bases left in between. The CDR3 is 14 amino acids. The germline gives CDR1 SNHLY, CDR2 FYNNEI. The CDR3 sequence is CASMASFWTDTQYF. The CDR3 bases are TGTGCCAGCATGGCTAGCTTTTGGACAGATACGCAGTATTTT.

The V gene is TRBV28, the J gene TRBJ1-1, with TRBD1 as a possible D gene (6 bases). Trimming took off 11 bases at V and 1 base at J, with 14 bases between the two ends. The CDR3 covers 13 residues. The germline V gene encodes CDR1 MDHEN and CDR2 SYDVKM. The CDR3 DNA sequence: TGTGCCGGTCAGGGGTTTTCGAACACTGAAGCTTTCTTT. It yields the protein CAGQGFSNTEAFF.

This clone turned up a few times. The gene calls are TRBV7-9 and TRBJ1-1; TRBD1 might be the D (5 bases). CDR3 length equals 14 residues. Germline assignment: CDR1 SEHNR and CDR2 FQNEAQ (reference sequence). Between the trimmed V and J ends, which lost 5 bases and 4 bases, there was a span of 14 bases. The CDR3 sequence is CASSLGAIGTEAFF. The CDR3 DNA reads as TGTGCCAGCAGCCTCGGGGCAATTGGCACTGAAGCTTTCTTT.

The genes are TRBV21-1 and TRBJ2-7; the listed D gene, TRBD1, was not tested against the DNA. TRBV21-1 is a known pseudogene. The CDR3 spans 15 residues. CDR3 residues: CASSKAHGTGYEQYF. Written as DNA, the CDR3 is TGTGCCAGCAGCAAAGCGCATGGGACAGGGTACGAGCAGTACTTC.

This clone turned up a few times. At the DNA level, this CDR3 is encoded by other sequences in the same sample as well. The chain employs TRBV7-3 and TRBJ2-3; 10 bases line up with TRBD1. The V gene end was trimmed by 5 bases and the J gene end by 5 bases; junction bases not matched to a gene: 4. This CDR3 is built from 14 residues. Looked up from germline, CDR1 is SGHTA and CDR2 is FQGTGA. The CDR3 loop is CASSLDRGQDTQYF. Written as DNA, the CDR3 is TGTGCCAGCAGCCTCGACAGGGGGCAAGATACGCAGTATTTT. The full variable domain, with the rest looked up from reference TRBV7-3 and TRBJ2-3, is GAGVSQTPSNKVTEKGKYVELRCDPISGHTALYWYRQSLGQGPEFLIYFQGTGAADDSGLPNDRFFAVRPEGSVSTLKIQRTERGDSAVYLCASSLDRGQDTQYFGPGTRLTVL.

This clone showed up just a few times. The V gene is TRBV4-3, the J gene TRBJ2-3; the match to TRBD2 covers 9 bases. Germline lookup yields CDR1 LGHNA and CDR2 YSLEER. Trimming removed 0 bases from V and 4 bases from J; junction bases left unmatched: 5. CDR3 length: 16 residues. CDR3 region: CASSQDLAGGADTQYF. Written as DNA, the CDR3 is TGCGCCAGCAGCCAAGATCTGGCGGGGGGGGCAGATACGCAGTATTTT.

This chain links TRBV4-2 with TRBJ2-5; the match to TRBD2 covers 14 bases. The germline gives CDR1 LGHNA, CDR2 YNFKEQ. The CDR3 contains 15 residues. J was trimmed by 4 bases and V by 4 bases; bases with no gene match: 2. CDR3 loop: CASSRGTSGGETQYF. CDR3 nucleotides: TGTGCCAGCAGCCGAGGGACTAGCGGGGGAGAGACCCAGTACTTC.

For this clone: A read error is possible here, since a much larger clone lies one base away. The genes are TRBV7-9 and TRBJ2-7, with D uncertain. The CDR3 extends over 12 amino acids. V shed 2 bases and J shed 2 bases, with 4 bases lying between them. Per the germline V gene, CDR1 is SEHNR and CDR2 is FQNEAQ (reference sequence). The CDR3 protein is CASSLTAYEQYF. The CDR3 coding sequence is TGTGCCAGCAGCTTAACGGCCTACGAGCAGTACTTC.

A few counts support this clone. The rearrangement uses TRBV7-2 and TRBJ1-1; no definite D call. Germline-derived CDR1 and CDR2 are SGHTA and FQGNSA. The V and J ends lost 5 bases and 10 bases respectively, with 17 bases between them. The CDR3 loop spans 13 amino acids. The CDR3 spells CASSPAAGLGAFF. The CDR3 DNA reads TGTGCCAGCAGCCCCGCCGCCGGACTAGGAGCTTTCTTT. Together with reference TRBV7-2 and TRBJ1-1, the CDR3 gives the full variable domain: GAGVSQSPSNKVTEKGKDVELRCDPISGHTALYWYRQSLGQGLEFLIYFQGNSAPDKSGLPSDRFSAERTGGSVSTLTIQRTQQEDSAVYLCASSPAAGLGAFFGQGTRLTVV.

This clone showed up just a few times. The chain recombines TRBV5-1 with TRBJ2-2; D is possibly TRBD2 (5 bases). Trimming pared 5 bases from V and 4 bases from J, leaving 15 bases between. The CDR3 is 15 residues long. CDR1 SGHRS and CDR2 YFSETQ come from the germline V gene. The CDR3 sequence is CASSSALGSTGELFF. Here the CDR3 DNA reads TGCGCCAGCAGTTCAGCGCTAGGGAGCACCGGGGAGCTGTTTTTT.

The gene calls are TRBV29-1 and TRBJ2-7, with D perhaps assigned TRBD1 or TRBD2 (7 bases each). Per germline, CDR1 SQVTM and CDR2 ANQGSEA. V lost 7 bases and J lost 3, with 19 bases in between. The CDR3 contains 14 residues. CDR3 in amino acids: CSATREGAGYEQYF. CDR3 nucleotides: TGCAGCGCTACCAGGGAGGGGGCCGGCTACGAGCAGTACTTC.

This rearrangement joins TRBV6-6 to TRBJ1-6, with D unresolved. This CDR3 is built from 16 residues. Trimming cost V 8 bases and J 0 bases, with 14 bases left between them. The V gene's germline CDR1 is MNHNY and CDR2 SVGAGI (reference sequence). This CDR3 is CASVWTPGSYNSPLHF. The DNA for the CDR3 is TGTGCCAGCGTCTGGACGCCCGGCTCCTATAATTCACCCCTCCACTTT.

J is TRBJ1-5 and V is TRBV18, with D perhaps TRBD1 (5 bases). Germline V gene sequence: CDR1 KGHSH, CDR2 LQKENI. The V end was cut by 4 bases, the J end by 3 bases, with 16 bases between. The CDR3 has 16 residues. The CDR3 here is CASSLPGPRINQPQHF. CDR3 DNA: TGTGCCAGCTCACTCCCGGGACCGAGGATCAATCAGCCCCAGCATTTT.

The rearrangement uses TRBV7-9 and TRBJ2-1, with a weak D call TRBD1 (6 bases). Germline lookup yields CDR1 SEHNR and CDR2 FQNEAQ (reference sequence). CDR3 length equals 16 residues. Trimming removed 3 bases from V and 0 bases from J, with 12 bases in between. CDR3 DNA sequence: TGTGCCAGCAGCTTGGCCGGACAGAGCTCCTACAATGAGCAGTTCTTC. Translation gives CASSLAGQSSYNEQFF.

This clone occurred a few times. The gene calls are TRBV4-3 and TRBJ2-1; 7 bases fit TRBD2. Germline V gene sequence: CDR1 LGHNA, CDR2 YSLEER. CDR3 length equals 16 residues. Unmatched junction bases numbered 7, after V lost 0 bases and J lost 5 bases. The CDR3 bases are TGCGCCAGCAGCCAAGACCGGCTAGCGGACCACAATGAGCAGTTCTTC. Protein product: CASSQDRLADHNEQFF.

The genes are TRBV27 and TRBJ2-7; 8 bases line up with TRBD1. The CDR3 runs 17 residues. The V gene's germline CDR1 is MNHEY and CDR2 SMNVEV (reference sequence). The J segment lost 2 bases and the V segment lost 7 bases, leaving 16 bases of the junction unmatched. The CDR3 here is CASTTSNPTGGTYEQYF. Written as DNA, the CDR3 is TGTGCCAGCACAACGTCCAACCCCACAGGGGGTACCTACGAGCAGTACTTC.

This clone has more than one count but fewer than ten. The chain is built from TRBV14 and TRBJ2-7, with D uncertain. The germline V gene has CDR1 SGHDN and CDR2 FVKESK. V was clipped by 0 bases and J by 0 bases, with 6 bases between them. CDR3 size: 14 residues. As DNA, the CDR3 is TGTGCCAGCAGCCAAGATTTGCTCTCCTACGAGCAGTACTTC. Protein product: CASSQDLLSYEQYF.

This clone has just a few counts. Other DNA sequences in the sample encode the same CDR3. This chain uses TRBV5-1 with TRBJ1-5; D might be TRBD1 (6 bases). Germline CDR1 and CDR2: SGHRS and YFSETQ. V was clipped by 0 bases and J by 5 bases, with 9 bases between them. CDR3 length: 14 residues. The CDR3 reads CASSLEGVDQPQHF. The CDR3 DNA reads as TGCGCCAGCAGCTTGGAGGGGGTAGATCAGCCCCAGCATTTT.

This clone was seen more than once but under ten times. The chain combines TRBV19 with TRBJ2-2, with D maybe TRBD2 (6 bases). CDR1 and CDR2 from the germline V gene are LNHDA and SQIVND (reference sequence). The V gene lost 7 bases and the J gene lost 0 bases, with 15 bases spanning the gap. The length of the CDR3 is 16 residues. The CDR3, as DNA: TGTGCCAGTACACAGCGGGTGACCACGAACACCGGGGAGCTGTTTTTT. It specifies CASTQRVTTNTGELFF. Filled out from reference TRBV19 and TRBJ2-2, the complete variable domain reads DGGITQSPKYLFRKEGQNVTLSCEQNLNHDAMYWYRQDPGQGLRLIYYSQIVNDFQKGDIAEGYSVSREKKESFPLTVTSAQKNPTAFYLCASTQRVTTNTGELFFGEGSRLTVL.

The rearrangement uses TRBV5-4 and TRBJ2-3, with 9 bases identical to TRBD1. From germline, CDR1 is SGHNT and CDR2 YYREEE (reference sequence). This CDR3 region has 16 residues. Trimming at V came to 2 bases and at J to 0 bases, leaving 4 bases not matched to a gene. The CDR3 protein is CASSLSGTGSTDTQYF. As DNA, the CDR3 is TGTGCCAGCAGCTTATCCGGGACAGGGAGCACAGATACGCAGTATTTT. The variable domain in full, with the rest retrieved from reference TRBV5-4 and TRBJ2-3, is ETGVTQSPTHLIKTRGQQVTLRCSSQSGHNTVSWYQQALGQGPQFIFQYYREEENGRGNFPPRFSGLQFPNYSSELNVNALELDDSALYLCASSLSGTGSTDTQYFGPGTRLTVL.

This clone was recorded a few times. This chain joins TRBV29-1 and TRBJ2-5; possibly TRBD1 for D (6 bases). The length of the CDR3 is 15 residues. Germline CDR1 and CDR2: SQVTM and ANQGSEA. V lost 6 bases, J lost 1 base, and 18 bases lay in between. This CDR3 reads CSVRGVRVGQETQYF. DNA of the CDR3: TGCAGCGTCAGGGGTGTCAGGGTGGGCCAAGAGACCCAGTACTTC.